A selection of T cell receptor beta chains follows, all from one sample in a study of cytomegalovirus exposure and HLA in healthy donors. The data were produced by immunoSEQ multiplex PCR, yet TCRdb's version contains in-frame clones alone and is incomplete. The sample comprises approximately 87,000 clones, approximately 80% of which are singletons, and approximately 4% rests with the top ten. The sample taken for sequencing was PBMCs. The receptor set was obtained from a woman in her sixties or seventies in good health and CMV-seropositive. Each CDR3 is given with its conserved first and last residue. A D gene is named only where the DNA matches it firmly. Only part of the rows carry a size: once, few, many, or a class if the clone is expanded.

abundance	v_gene	d_gene	j_gene	CDR3nt	CDR3aa
.	TRBV11-1	TRBD2	TRBJ2-3	TGTGCCAGCAGCTTAGGAGGACTAGCGGGATCAGATACGCAGTATTTT	CASSLGGLAGSDTQYF
.	TRBV5-1	TRBD1	TRBJ2-3	TGCGCCAGCAGACGGACAGGGAAAGGGGGTACAGATACGCAGTATTTT	CASRRTGKGGTDTQYF
once	TRBV5-4	.	TRBJ2-6	TGTGCCAGCAGCTTGGAGGCGGGCAGGCGAAGCTCTGGGGCCAACGTCCTGACTTTC	CASSLEAGRRSSGANVLTF
.	TRBV7-2	TRBD1	TRBJ2-2	TGTGCCAGCAGCTTCGACAGGGTCAACACCGGGGAGCTGTTTTTT	CASSFDRVNTGELFF
.	TRBV19	.	TRBJ2-5	TGTGCCAGTAGTCGCGGGCCCGGGCAAGAGACCCAGTACTTC	CASSRGPGQETQYF
.	TRBV4-3	TRBD2	TRBJ2-1	TGCGCCAGCAGCCAAGATCTCGGGCTAGCGGGAGGCCTCTCCTACAATGAGCAGTTCTTC	CASSQDLGLAGGLSYNEQFF
.	TRBV18	TRBD1	TRBJ1-2	TGTGCCAGCTCAGCCCTTCGACAGGGGGAAATCTATGGCTACACCTTC	CASSALRQGEIYGYTF
.	TRBV19	.	TRBJ2-2	TGTGCCAGTAGTAGGAGGGGGCAGAACACCGGGGAGCTGTTTTTT	CASSRRGQNTGELFF
.	TRBV18	TRBD2	TRBJ2-7	TGTGCCAGCTCACTCGAGACTAGCAGCGAGCAGTACTTC	CASSLETSSEQYF
.	TRBV30	TRBD1	TRBJ1-2	TGTGCCTGGAGTGTACCCCAGGGGGGTGGCTACACCTTC	CAWSVPQGGGYTF
.	TRBV10-1	.	TRBJ1-1	TGCGCCAGCAGTGAGTCTGGGGCTTACACTGAAGCTTTCTTT	CASSESGAYTEAFF
.	TRBV7-9	.	TRBJ2-7	TGTGCCAGCAGCCTGGGACTTGCCATCCTACCATCCTACGAGCAGTACTTC	CASSLGLAILPSYEQYF
.	TRBV21-1	.	TRBJ2-5	TGTGCCAGCAGCAAAGTTCTGGGTGGAAAACCGGGGACTATCAAGGATCAAGAGACCCAGTACTTC	CASSKVLGGKPGTIKDQETQYF
.	TRBV2	TRBD1	TRBJ1-5	TGTGCCAGCAGTTTCCAGGGGGATGTACAGCCCCAGCATTTT	CASSFQGDVQPQHF
.	TRBV28	TRBD2	TRBJ2-7	TGTGCCAGCAGTTTGACTAGCGGGAGGTACGAGCAGTACTTC	CASSLTSGRYEQYF
.	TRBV5-4	TRBD2	TRBJ2-3	TGTGCCAGCAGCCTTGGGGGGACTAGCGGAAGTACCAACACAGATACGCAGTATTTT	CASSLGGTSGSTNTDTQYF
.	TRBV7-9	TRBD2	TRBJ2-1	TGTGCCAGCCGAGGTATGCGCGCGGGAGGTTACAATGAGCAGTTCTTC	CASRGMRAGGYNEQFF
.	TRBV5-4	TRBD2	TRBJ2-3	TGTGCCAGCAGCTTGGTGGCGGGAGGGCCTAGAGATACGCAGTATTTT	CASSLVAGGPRDTQYF
.	TRBV7-9	.	TRBJ1-2	TGTGCCAGCAGCTTAGAAAGAGCTAACTATGGCTACACCTTC	CASSLERANYGYTF
once	TRBV14	.	TRBJ2-7	TGTGCCAGCAGCCTTACGACAGGGACTGCCTACGAGCAGTACTTC	CASSLTTGTAYEQYF
.	TRBV7-6	.	TRBJ2-1	TGTGCCAGCAGCCTACAGCCTTTGAGCTCCTACAATGAGCAGTTCTTC	CASSLQPLSSYNEQFF
few	TRBV5-6	.	TRBJ2-2	TGTGCCAGCAGCTCGCGCGCGGGGAGGCGCACCGGGGAGCTGTTTTTT	CASSSRAGRRTGELFF
.	TRBV6-5	.	TRBJ2-2	TGTGCCAGCAGATGGGGGCTGGGCACCGGGGAGCTGTTTTTT	CASRWGLGTGELFF
once	TRBV4-3	TRBD1	TRBJ2-1	TGCGCCAGCAGCCAAGATGGGACAGGGCTCGGGCAGTTCTTC	CASSQDGTGLGQFF
.	TRBV5-1	.	TRBJ2-5	TGCGCCAGCAGCTTGGGACAGCCACAAGAGACCCAGTACTTC	CASSLGQPQETQYF
few	TRBV6-1	.	TRBJ1-1	TGTGCCAGCTTCGACTGGAACACTGAAGCTTTCTTT	CASFDWNTEAFF
once	TRBV21-1	.	TRBJ2-1	TGTGCCAGCAGCTCGGTTAGCTCCTACAATGAGCAGTTCTTC	CASSSVSSYNEQFF
.	TRBV7-9	.	TRBJ2-2	TGTGCCAGCAGCTTAGTACGGCAGGGGTTCGTCGGGGAGCTGTTTTTT	CASSLVRQGFVGELFF
.	TRBV7-6	.	TRBJ2-7	TGTGCCAGCAGCTTAGTCGGGACGGGAGTCGGCGAGCAGTACTTC	CASSLVGTGVGEQYF
.	TRBV6-4	.	TRBJ1-1	TGTGCCAGCAGTGTCGGGATTCCTGGGACTGAAGCTTTCTTT	CASSVGIPGTEAFF
.	TRBV5-6	.	TRBJ2-3	TGTGCCAGCTCCCCAGGGGAGGATACGCAGTATTTT	CASSPGEDTQYF
.	TRBV4-2	TRBD1	TRBJ1-4	TGTGCCAGCAGCCAAGTATTAACAGGGGGGAATGGTGAAAAACTGTTTTTT	CASSQVLTGGNGEKLFF
.	TRBV6-6	.	TRBJ2-2	TGTGCCAGCAGCTGGACTTTGAACACCGGGGAGCTGTTTTTT	CASSWTLNTGELFF